This T cell receptor (beta chain) was identified in a study of neurological immune-mediated disorders. Study-wide background: 31 of 34 multiple sclerosis patients had relapsing-remitting disease; 3 had secondary progressive. Points from the study as a whole: CDR3 amino acid sequences found in expanded clones were never shared across subjects, suggesting private repertoires in all groups. In HTLV-1-associated myelopathy, TCR clonal expansion was greatest, and in multiple sclerosis it was least, below healthy controls. The phylogenetic placement of 18 of 34 multiple sclerosis patients' repertoires in one related-CDR3 cluster constitutes a possible signature.

Each CDR3 protein gets one entry after TCRdb re-called the 5' RACE reads with MiXCR. The sample lists almost 85,000 distinct CDR3 sequences, 2.6% seen once, with 0.9% to 1.4% in the top ten. This clonotype was picked up many times. Antigen: not known. Germline CDR1 SEHNR, CDR2 FQNEAQ (reference sequence). The ends lost 3 bases at V and 1 base at J; junction bases unmatched: 7. The CDR3 length is 16 residues. The chain has TRBV7-9 and TRBJ2-3, with 7 bases aligning to TRBD2. This TCR was sampled from a woman in her 30s with multiple sclerosis. Sequences were obtained from PBMCs. The CDR3 nucleotides read TGTGCCAGCAGCTTCAGACTAGCCTCGGGCACAGATACGCAGTATTTT. It translates to CASSFRLASGTDTQYF. Full variable domain (rest looked up from reference TRBV7-9 and TRBJ2-3): DTGVSQNPRHKITKRGQNVTFRCDPISEHNRLYWYRQTLGQGPEFLTYFQNEAQLEKSRLLSDRFSAERPKGSFSTLEIQRTEQGDSAMYLCASSFRLASGTDTQYFGPGTRLTVL.